The subject of this entry is one T cell receptor beta chain. Antigen unknown. The data were taken from a study of tumor-infiltrating lymphocytes in localized non-small cell lung cancer. Study-wide context: Some samples were collected after neoadjuvant chemotherapy; smokers, never-smokers and several histologies were included. Each patient gave resected tumor and non-adjacent uninvolved lung tissue.

Germline values: CDR1 SGHVS, CDR2 FQNEAQ. The length of the CDR3 is 17 residues. V was clipped by 2 bases and J by 4 bases; unmatched bases: 13. Sequenced by immunoSEQ multiplex PCR; TCRdb stores in-frame clones only, minus some. This sample has about 21,000 clones, with approximately 80% found just once. Study conclusions and caveats: Tumor T-cell fraction from TCR sequencing was not associated with recurrence-free survival (p = 0.61).

The chain combines TRBV7-8 with TRBJ2-7; 8 bases map to TRBD2. The sample taken for sequencing was lung tumor tissue. The origin of this receptor is a human donor with non-small cell lung cancer. The DNA of the CDR3 is TGTGCCAGCAGCTTATTTGGCGCGGCGGGAGGAAGGTACGAGCAGTACTTC. Amino acid sequence: CASSLFGAAGGRYEQYF. Looking up the rest from reference TRBV7-8 and TRBJ2-7 gives the full variable domain: GAGVSQSPRYKVAKRGQDVALRCDPISGHVSLFWYQQALGQGPEFLTYFQNEAQLDKSGLPSDRFFAERPEGSVSTLKIQRTQQEDSAVYLCASSLFGAAGGRYEQYFGPGTRLTVT.